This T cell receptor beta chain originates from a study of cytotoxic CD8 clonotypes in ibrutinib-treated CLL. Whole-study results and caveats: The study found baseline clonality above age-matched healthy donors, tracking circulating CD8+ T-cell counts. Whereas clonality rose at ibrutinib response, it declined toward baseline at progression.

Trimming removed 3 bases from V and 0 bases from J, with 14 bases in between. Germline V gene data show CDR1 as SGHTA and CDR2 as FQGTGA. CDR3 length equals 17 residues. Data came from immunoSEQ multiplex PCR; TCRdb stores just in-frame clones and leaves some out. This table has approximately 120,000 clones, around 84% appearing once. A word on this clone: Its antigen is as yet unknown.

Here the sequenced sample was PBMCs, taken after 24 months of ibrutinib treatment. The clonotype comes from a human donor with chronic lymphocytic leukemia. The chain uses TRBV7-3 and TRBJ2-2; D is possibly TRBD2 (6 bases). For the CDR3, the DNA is TGTGCCAGCAGCTTGCCTTTGGGGGGAACGAACACCGGGGAGCTGTTTTTT. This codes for CASSLPLGGTNTGELFF.